This T cell receptor beta chain appears in the sequencing data of a study of OX40 agonist ivuxolimab in advanced cancers. Study outcomes and limitations: Certain nonresponders likewise exhibited a low normalized T-cell clonal expansion.

Worth noting for this clone: Antigen: not known.

The CDR3 has 16 amino acids. Between the trimmed V and J ends, which lost 6 bases and 0 bases, there was a span of 18 bases. Germline values: CDR1 SGHDT, CDR2 YYEEEE. Profiled with immunoSEQ multiplex PCR; TCRdb holds only in-frame clones, not every one. The profile shows 30,000 to 45,000 clones, roughly 90% of them singletons. The TCR comes from an adult with an advanced solid tumor such as melanoma, head and neck, liver or kidney cancer. Sequencing was performed on CD4+ or CD8+ T cells sorted from blood, taken in a trial of the OX40 agonist ivuxolimab. V and J are TRBV5-6 and TRBJ1-1; D is perhaps TRBD1 (5 bases). Written as DNA, the CDR3 is TGTGCCAGCACCGAACTGGGGGACCATATGAACACTGAAGCTTTCTTT. Protein sequence: CASTELGDHMNTEAFF.